Shown below are 15 T cell receptor beta chains from a single sample sequenced in a study of identical twins. Each CDR3 protein gets one entry after TCRdb re-called the 5' RACE reads with MiXCR. The sample lists 500,000 to 650,000 distinct CDR3 sequences, around 7.5% occurring once. These same data were also listed under a study on yellow fever vaccine responses in identical twins.

The sequenced material came from PBMCs. These receptors came from a woman aged 18-30 years in good health.

This rearrangement joins TRBV20-1 to TRBJ2-2; tentative D call: TRBD2 (5 bases). Germline CDR1 DFQATT, CDR2 SNEGSKA (reference sequence). The CDR3 is 14 amino acids. Trimming pared 6 bases from V and 6 bases from J, leaving 17 bases between. The CDR3 coding sequence is TGCAGTGCACCGACTGCGGCGGGCGCCGGGGAGCTGTTTTTT. Translated, it gives CSAPTAAGAGELFF.

This clonotype occurred a few times. The chain is built from TRBV29-1 and TRBJ1-1, with D possibly TRBD1 on 5 matching bases. Trimming pared 1 base from V and 0 bases from J, leaving 12 bases between. In germline, CDR1 is SQVTM, CDR2 ANQGSEA. CDR3 length: 15 amino acids. CDR3 in DNA: TGCAGCGTTGAAGCCCCCGGGACGGTGAACACTGAAGCTTTCTTT. Encoded protein: CSVEAPGTVNTEAFF.

This clonotype was seen repeatedly, ten times or more. This sequence joins TRBV27 and TRBJ1-5; 8 bases line up with TRBD1. Germline CDR1 is MNHEY and CDR2 is SMNVEV (reference sequence). The CDR3 spans 15 residues. The V and J ends lost 7 bases and 3 bases, in that order; junction bases with no gene match: 8. The CDR3 bases are TGTGCCAGCACCCAGACAGGGGCGGTCAATCAGCCCCAGCATTTT. Amino acids: CASTQTGAVNQPQHF.

This clonotype was observed a handful of times. V usage is TRBV7-3 and J usage is TRBJ2-1; TRBD1 or TRBD2 may be the D gene (5 bases each). V lost 2 bases and J 7 bases, leaving 15 bases between the germline ends. This CDR3 has 15 amino acids. Germline V CDR1 and CDR2: SGHTA, FQGTGA. CDR3 in amino acids: CASSLGGTPFNEQFF. The CDR3 DNA sequence: TGTGCCAGCAGCTTAGGGGGAACTCCATTTAATGAGCAGTTCTTC.

The chain employs TRBV20-1 and TRBJ1-5, with D tentatively TRBD1 (5 bases). V was shortened by 0 bases and J by 6 bases, with 18 bases between the two germline ends. The germline gives CDR1 DFQATT, CDR2 SNEGSKA (reference sequence). The CDR3 runs to 16 residues. In DNA form, the CDR3 reads TGCAGTGCTAGAGACCAAGGGTCCGTGAGGGGTCAGCCCCAGCATTTT. It yields the protein CSARDQGSVRGQPQHF.

This rearrangement joins TRBV6-5 to TRBJ2-7; TRBD2 is a possible D gene (7 bases). There are 16 residues in the CDR3. The germline V gene encodes CDR1 MNHEY and CDR2 SVGAGI. V gave up 2 bases and J gave up 0 bases, with 14 bases separating them. In nucleotides, the CDR3 is TGTGCCAGCAGTTACGGCGCGGGGGCTAGCTCCTACGAGCAGTACGTC. It specifies CASSYGAGASSYEQYV.

This clonotype was observed a handful of times. The genes are TRBV5-1 and TRBJ2-1; TRBD1 is a possible D gene (6 bases). The CDR3 runs to 16 residues. Trimming took off 4 bases at V and 1 base at J, with 15 bases between the two ends. Germline CDR1 and CDR2: SGHRS and YFSETQ. The DNA for the CDR3 is TGCGCCAGCAGCCCCGGGACACCAAAGTCCTACAATGAGCAGTTCTTC. This encodes CASSPGTPKSYNEQFF.

The chain recombines TRBV5-1 with TRBJ2-1; TRBD2 agrees at 7 bases. The germline V gene has CDR1 SGHRS and CDR2 YFSETQ. V shed 3 bases and J 10 bases; nucleotides not matched to a gene: 7. The CDR3 runs 13 residues. In DNA, the CDR3 is TGCGCCAGCAGCTGGACGGGAGGCGGAGAGCAGTTCTTC. Residues: CASSWTGGGEQFF.

The chain combines TRBV28 with TRBJ1-5, with TRBD1 matching 10 bases. With 6 bases clipped from V and 4 bases from J, the junction kept 6 bases outside the gene matches. There are 15 residues in the CDR3. Germline CDR1 is MDHEN and CDR2 is SYDVKM. CDR3 nucleotide sequence: TGTGCCAGCAGCAAGGGACAGGGGCGGAATCAGCCCCAGCATTTT. It specifies CASSKGQGRNQPQHF.

The table lists this clonotype with many counts. J is TRBJ2-1 and V is TRBV20-1; perhaps TRBD1 as D (7 bases). This CDR3 is 16 amino acids long. The V and J ends lost 1 base and 2 bases respectively, with 15 bases between them. The germline V gene has CDR1 DFQATT and CDR2 SNEGSKA (reference sequence). The CDR3 nucleotides are TGCAGTGCTAGAGCCCGCGCAGGGGGGACCTACAATGAGCAGTTCTTC. Encoded protein: CSARARAGGTYNEQFF.

The chain employs TRBV5-1 and TRBJ2-1; a weak D match, TRBD2 (6 bases). The CDR3 totals 15 residues. Germline V CDR1 and CDR2: SGHRS, YFSETQ. The V end lost 0 bases, the J end lost 7 bases, and 14 bases lay between the germline ends. This chain's CDR3 is CASSLVGGVRNEQFF. CDR3 in DNA: TGCGCCAGCAGCTTGGTCGGCGGGGTGAGGAATGAGCAGTTCTTC.

Worth noting for this clonotype: Relative to the germline gene, one junction end is altered; a read error may explain this. The chain combines TRBV11-1 with TRBJ2-5, with TRBD2 matching 7 bases. Germline CDR1 reads SGHAT; CDR2 reads FQDESV (reference sequence). This CDR3 spans 14 amino acids. As DNA, the CDR3 is TGTGCCAGCAGCGTAGCGGGCTACCAAGAGACCCAGTACTTC. It is translated as CASSVAGYQETQYF. Drawing the rest from reference TRBV11-1 and TRBJ2-5, the complete variable domain is EAEVAQSPRYKITEKSQAVAFWCDPISGHATLYWYRQILGQGPELLVQFQDESVVDDSQLPKDRFSAERLKGVDSTLKIQPAELGDSAMYLCASSVAGYQETQYFGPGTRLLVL.

The chain links TRBV3-1 to TRBJ1-1, with 7 bases matching TRBD1. J was trimmed by 6 bases and V by 0 bases; bases with no gene match: 19. The CDR3 covers 19 residues. CDR1 and CDR2 from the germline V gene are LGHDT and YNNKEL (reference sequence). CDR3 bases: TGTGCCAGCAGCCAAGATATCTATTTTAGGGCGAGGGGGCTGGCTGAAGCTTTCTTT. This gives the protein CASSQDIYFRARGLAEAFF.

This clonotype came up a few times. The chain links TRBV11-2 to TRBJ2-1, with 9 bases lining up with TRBD2. Germline assignment: CDR1 SGHAT and CDR2 FQNNGV. This CDR3 has 12 amino acids. The J segment lost 8 bases and the V segment lost 8 bases, leaving 4 bases of the junction unmatched. CDR3 sequence reads: CASGGTSYEQFF. For the CDR3, the DNA is TGTGCCAGCGGCGGGACTAGCTATGAGCAGTTCTTC.

In its sample, this clonotype was seen many times. This chain uses TRBV27 with TRBJ2-5; 7 nucleotides align to TRBD1. With 0 bases clipped from V and 4 bases from J, the junction kept 8 bases outside the gene matches. The CDR3 length is 16 residues. From germline, CDR1 is MNHEY and CDR2 SMNVEV (reference sequence). CDR3 DNA: TGTGCCAGCAGTTTATCAAACTGGGACAGAGGAGAGACCCAGTACTTC. Its translation is CASSLSNWDRGETQYF.